Below are 29 T cell receptor beta chains sequenced from a single sample in a study of cytotoxic CD8 clonotypes in ibrutinib-treated CLL. Method: immunoSEQ multiplex PCR; TCRdb's copy keeps in-frame clones and lacks some. The data show 50,000 to 60,000 clones, roughly 85% seen once. Specimen: PBMCs, collected after 24 months of ibrutinib treatment. The receptors were gathered from a human donor with chronic lymphocytic leukemia.

The chain couples TRBV7-9 to TRBJ2-2; 11 bases map to TRBD2. The CDR3 sequence is 15 residues long. Looked up from germline, CDR1 is SEHNR and CDR2 is FQNEAQ (reference sequence). V lost 5 bases and J lost 7; bases outside the gene matches: 6. The CDR3 region has the DNA TGTGCCAGCAGCGCTCTAGCGGGAGGAGTCGGGGAGCTGTTTTTT. The encoded protein is CASSALAGGVGELFF. Full variable domain (rest looked up from reference TRBV7-9 and TRBJ2-2): DTGVSQNPRHKITKRGQNVTFRCDPISEHNRLYWYRQTLGQGPEFLTYFQNEAQLEKSRLLSDRFSAERPKGSFSTLEIQRTEQGDSAMYLCASSALAGGVGELFFGEGSRLTVL.

This clone was detected only once. The chain links TRBV18 to TRBJ1-2; 7 bases agree with TRBD1. The germline V gene encodes CDR1 KGHSH and CDR2 LQKENI. The V and J ends lost 1 base and 2 bases, in that order; junction bases with no gene match: 4. The CDR3 extends over 15 amino acids. The CDR3 loop is CASSPREGANYGYTF. The CDR3 DNA reads TGTGCCAGCTCACCACGGGAGGGGGCAAACTATGGCTACACCTTC.

The J gene is TRBJ2-2, the V gene TRBV11-2; no clear D gene. CDR3 length: 12 amino acids. The germline gives CDR1 SGHAT, CDR2 FQNNGV. V was shortened by 1 base and J by 6 bases, with 3 bases between the two germline ends. The CDR3 region has the DNA TGTGCCAGCAGCTTAGTTCCCGGGGAGCTGTTTTTT. This gives the protein CASSLVPGELFF.

This chain connects TRBV19 to TRBJ1-2, with 10 bases fitting TRBD1. Germline CDR1 and CDR2: LNHDA and SQIVND (reference sequence). This CDR3 is 15 amino acids long. V gave up 0 bases and J gave up 7 bases; unmatched junction bases: 5. CDR3 coding DNA: TGTGCCAGTAGTATAGAGGACAGGGGGTTCTCTGGCTACACCTTC. It codes for CASSIEDRGFSGYTF.

The chain is built from TRBV6-6 and TRBJ2-5; D call uncertain. The CDR3 is made up of 13 amino acids. Trimming pared 2 bases from V and 0 bases from J, leaving 4 bases between. Germline V gives CDR1 MNHNY, CDR2 SVGAGI (reference sequence). The CDR3 sequence is CASSYGYQETQYF. The CDR3 DNA sequence: TGTGCCAGCAGTTACGGCTACCAAGAGACCCAGTACTTC.

The chain links TRBV7-7 to TRBJ2-5; no reliable D call. The germline CDR1 and CDR2 sequences are SSHAT and FNYEAQ (reference sequence). Trimming took 1 base from V and 1 from J, leaving 7 bases between them. This CDR3 is 14 amino acids long. CDR3 region: CASSLGQFQETQYF. The DNA of the CDR3 is TGTGCCAGCAGCTTAGGCCAGTTCCAAGAGACCCAGTACTTC.

CDR3 amino acids: CASSYTQGGETQYF. Here the CDR3 DNA reads TGTGCCAGCAGTTACACACAGGGAGGGGAGACCCAGTACTTC. J is TRBJ2-5 and V is TRBV6-5, with TRBD2 as a possible D gene (7 bases). Trimming shortened V by 2 bases and J by 5 bases, and 12 bases separated the two germline ends. The CDR3 covers 14 residues. Germline CDR1 reads MNHEY; CDR2 reads SVGAGI.

The genes are TRBV18 and TRBJ1-4; D not certain. Trimming took off 1 base at V and 6 bases at J, with 6 bases between the two ends. Germline assignment: CDR1 KGHSH and CDR2 LQKENI. The CDR3 consists of 13 residues. The CDR3 here is CASSPREDEKLFF. DNA of the CDR3: TGTGCCAGCTCACCACGAGAGGATGAAAAACTGTTTTTT.

This clone was observed once. The chain recombines TRBV28 with TRBJ2-7; 8 bases map to TRBD2. CDR1 and CDR2 (germline): MDHEN, SYDVKM. The CDR3 covers 18 residues. The junction had 16 bases not matched to a gene; V was cut back by 4 bases and J by 2 bases. The CDR3 nucleotides read TGTGCCAGCAGTTCCCCGAGGGCACTAGCGGAGGGGCCCTACGAGCAGTACTTC. Protein sequence: CASSSPRALAEGPYEQYF.

This clone was observed a handful of times. The genes are TRBV11-2 and TRBJ1-1; D remains unclear. V was clipped by 0 bases and J by 5 bases, with 16 bases between them. This CDR3 has 16 amino acids. Looked up from germline, CDR1 is SGHAT and CDR2 is FQNNGV. CDR3 coding DNA: TGTGCCAGCAGCTTAGAGTTTGGCCAAAAAGGGACTGAAGCTTTCTTT. Its protein product is CASSLEFGQKGTEAFF. The variable domain in full, with the rest retrieved from reference TRBV11-2 and TRBJ1-1, is EAGVAQSPRYKIIEKRQSVAFWCNPISGHATLYWYQQILGQGPKLLIQFQNNGVVDDSQLPKDRFSAERLKGVDSTLKIQPAKLEDSAVYLCASSLEFGQKGTEAFFGQGTRLTVV.

V and J are TRBV6-6 and TRBJ2-5; 9 bases agree with TRBD2. Germline V gene lookup returns CDR1 MNHNY and CDR2 SVGAGI (reference sequence). The CDR3 totals 15 residues. With 4 bases clipped from V and 3 bases from J, the junction kept 6 bases outside the gene matches. The CDR3, as DNA: TGTGCCAGCAGTTGGGGGGCTAGCGGGGAAGAGACCCAGTACTTC. Translation: CASSWGASGEETQYF.

About this clone itself: At the DNA level, this CDR3 is encoded by other sequences in the same sample as well. V gene TRBV14 combines with J gene TRBJ2-2; TRBD2 might be the D (5 bases). The CDR3 has 14 amino acids. Germline CDR1 is SGHDN and CDR2 is FVKESK. V lost 4 bases to trimming and J lost 5 bases, with 11 bases between them. CDR3 coding DNA: TGTGCCAGCAGCCCACGGACGGGGACCGGGGAGCTGTTTTTT. This sequence encodes CASSPRTGTGELFF.

The rearrangement joins TRBV6-1 to TRBJ2-3, with 8 positions matching TRBD2. Germline V gives CDR1 MNHNS, CDR2 SASEGT. CDR3 size: 15 residues. With 7 bases clipped from V and 2 bases from J, the junction kept 8 bases outside the gene matches. The CDR3 DNA reads TGTGCCAGCATCCTTCGGGGGGGTTACACAGATACGCAGTATTTT. Translation gives CASILRGGYTDTQYF.

The V and J genes are TRBV29-1 and TRBJ2-2; 7 nucleotides line up with TRBD1. The germline V gene has CDR1 SQVTM and CDR2 ANQGSEA. The CDR3 spans 14 residues. V lost 7 bases, J lost 2 bases, and 7 bases stayed unmatched. CDR3 DNA sequence: TGCAGCGCTCCGGGACAGCCTAACACCGGGGAGCTGTTTTTT. It encodes CSAPGQPNTGELFF.

V and J are TRBV7-6 and TRBJ1-5; 7 nucleotides match TRBD1. V was pared by 0 bases and J by 4 bases, with 0 bases of the junction left unmatched. Germline V gives CDR1 SGHVS, CDR2 FNYEAQ. The CDR3 runs 14 residues. CDR3 nucleotide sequence: TGTGCCAGCAGCTTAGCACAGGGGAATCAGCCCCAGCATTTT. Translating it yields CASSLAQGNQPQHF.

This clone was seen a handful of times. The rearrangement links TRBV5-4 to TRBJ2-6; D might be TRBD2 (5 bases). Per the germline V gene, CDR1 is SGHNT and CDR2 is YYREEE (reference sequence). The CDR3 covers 17 residues. Deletions cut 4 bases from V and 0 bases from J, with 14 bases between. CDR3 in amino acids: CASSTDPSTSGANVLTF. The CDR3 DNA reads as TGTGCCAGCAGCACAGACCCTAGCACCTCTGGGGCCAACGTCCTGACTTTC.

The chain uses TRBV27 and TRBJ2-7, with 12 bases that match TRBD2. CDR1 and CDR2 (germline): MNHEY, SMNVEV (reference sequence). The CDR3 extends over 16 amino acids. The ends lost 2 bases at V and 4 bases at J; junction bases unmatched: 6. The CDR3 DNA sequence: TGTGCCAGCAGTTTACTCCTAGCGGGAGGGCCGTACGAGCAGTACTTC. Translation gives CASSLLLAGGPYEQYF.

The J gene is TRBJ2-7, the V gene TRBV6-5; 12 positions agree with TRBD2. J lost 4 bases, V lost 6 bases, and 1 base had no gene match. The CDR3 contains 13 residues. From germline, CDR1 is MNHEY and CDR2 SVGAGI. The CDR3 is CASRTSGSYEQYF. CDR3 DNA: TGTGCCAGCAGGACTAGCGGGAGTTACGAGCAGTACTTC.

The chain employs TRBV11-2 and TRBJ2-1, with no clear D. The CDR3 runs to 14 residues. Germline-derived CDR1 and CDR2 are SGHAT and FQNNGV. V dropped 1 base and J dropped 5 bases, with 9 bases sitting between them. The CDR3 loop is CASSLVGRDNEQFF. DNA of the CDR3: TGTGCCAGCAGCTTAGTAGGGCGAGACAATGAGCAGTTCTTC. Filled out from reference TRBV11-2 and TRBJ2-1, the complete variable domain reads EAGVAQSPRYKIIEKRQSVAFWCNPISGHATLYWYQQILGQGPKLLIQFQNNGVVDDSQLPKDRFSAERLKGVDSTLKIQPAKLEDSAVYLCASSLVGRDNEQFFGPGTRLTVL.

This rearrangement joins TRBV6-6 to TRBJ1-2; no reliable D call. This CDR3 spans 14 amino acids. Germline V gene lookup returns CDR1 MNHNY and CDR2 SVGAGI (reference sequence). The V and J ends lost 3 bases and 2 bases respectively, with 10 bases between them. This CDR3 is CASSYVDDNYGYTF. The CDR3 bases are TGTGCCAGCAGTTATGTAGACGACAACTATGGCTACACCTTC.

V and J are TRBV10-3 and TRBJ2-1; D is possibly TRBD1 or TRBD2 (5 bases each). V was trimmed by 8 bases and J by 7 bases, leaving 15 bases between them. CDR1 is ENHRY, CDR2 SYGVKD, per germline. The CDR3 covers 13 residues. CDR3 in DNA: TGTGCCATCTCAACGGGAAAGGGGAATGAGCAGTTCTTC. Translation: CAISTGKGNEQFF.

The V and J genes are TRBV11-2 and TRBJ2-7; 7 bases line up with TRBD2. The ends lost 8 bases at V and 0 bases at J; junction bases unmatched: 7. The CDR3 contains 14 residues. Germline V gene lookup returns CDR1 SGHAT and CDR2 FQNNGV. CDR3: CASLAENLSYEQYF. Here the CDR3 DNA reads TGTGCCAGCCTAGCGGAAAATCTCTCCTACGAGCAGTACTTC.

The genes are TRBV15 and TRBJ2-1, with 9 bases aligning to TRBD2. V shed 5 bases and J 8 bases; nucleotides not matched to a gene: 13. Germline V gene data show CDR1 as LNHNV and CDR2 as YYDKDF (reference sequence). This CDR3 spans 16 amino acids. In nucleotides, the CDR3 is TGTGCCACCAGCCTTTCAGCGGGAGGAGGGGTTGATGAGCAGTTCTTC. Translated, it gives CATSLSAGGGVDEQFF. The full variable domain, in which reference TRBV15 and TRBJ2-1 provide the parts outside the CDR3, is DAMVIQNPRYQVTQFGKPVTLSCSQTLNHNVMYWYQQKSSQAPKLLFHYYDKDFNNEADTPDNFQSRRPNTSFCFLDIRSPGLGDTAMYLCATSLSAGGGVDEQFFGPGTRLTVL.

The gene calls are TRBV12-5 and TRBJ2-1; 8 bases match TRBD1. The V gene end was trimmed by 5 bases and the J gene end by 4 bases; junction bases not matched to a gene: 10. Per germline, CDR1 LGHNT and CDR2 FRNRAP. The CDR3 extends over 16 amino acids. The CDR3: CASGQGQAGRYNEQFF. DNA for the CDR3: TGTGCTAGTGGTCAGGGACAGGCAGGTCGATACAATGAGCAGTTCTTC.

V is TRBV11-1 and J is TRBJ2-1; 15 bases match TRBD2. The V and J ends lost 2 bases and 8 bases, in that order; junction bases with no gene match: 10. Germline CDR1 SGHAT, CDR2 FQDESV (reference sequence). This CDR3 has 18 amino acids. Here the CDR3 reads CASSLTGTSGRLGDEQFF. In DNA, the CDR3 is TGTGCCAGCAGCTTAACCGGGACTAGCGGGAGGTTGGGCGATGAGCAGTTCTTC.

The chain has TRBV18 and TRBJ1-2; 9 positions agree with TRBD1. From germline, CDR1 is KGHSH and CDR2 LQKENI. With 3 bases clipped from V and 8 bases from J, the junction kept 10 bases outside the gene matches. CDR3 length: 15 residues. The CDR3 nucleotides read TGTGCCAGCTCACCGCGACAGGGGGACAGTTCGGGCTACACCTTC. Translation: CASSPRQGDSSGYTF.

The rearrangement joins TRBV5-1 to TRBJ2-1; TRBD2 might be the D (6 bases). V dropped 6 bases and J dropped 2 bases, with 15 bases sitting between them. The CDR3 is 15 residues long. Germline CDR1 reads SGHRS; CDR2 reads YFSETQ. The CDR3 DNA reads TGCGCCAGCACCGAAGGAGGGGCTGCCTACAATGAGCAGTTCTTC. As protein: CASTEGGAAYNEQFF.

The chain is built from TRBV11-2 and TRBJ1-1; no firm D call. With 6 bases removed from V and 3 bases from J, the gap between germline ends came to 14 bases. CDR1 is SGHAT and CDR2 is FQNNGV in the germline V gene. This CDR3 spans 14 amino acids. CDR3 residues: CASRQSPADTEAFF. CDR3 nucleotide sequence: TGTGCCAGCAGACAATCTCCGGCGGACACTGAAGCTTTCTTT.

J is TRBJ1-1 and V is TRBV19; D perhaps matches TRBD1 (5 bases). V shed 5 bases and J shed 2 bases, with 18 bases lying between them. The CDR3 extends over 16 amino acids. Germline assignment: CDR1 LNHDA and CDR2 SQIVND (reference sequence). CDR3: CASSSPRGLINTEAFF. DNA for the CDR3: TGTGCCAGTAGTTCCCCTCGGGGCCTTATAAACACTGAAGCTTTCTTT. The whole variable domain, remainder taken from reference TRBV19 and TRBJ1-1, is DGGITQSPKYLFRKEGQNVTLSCEQNLNHDAMYWYRQDPGQGLRLIYYSQIVNDFQKGDIAEGYSVSREKKESFPLTVTSAQKNPTAFYLCASSSPRGLINTEAFFGQGTRLTVV.